This TCR beta chain was profiled in a study of human T cells and chemical hapten exposure. Study-wide background: Readings were taken at 6 days from patch tests that had applied 0.01% DPC to the upper back.

Each CDR3 protein is one row after TCRdb ran MiXCR on the RACE reads. The sample carries some 340,000 distinct CDR3 sequences, under 8% recorded once. Deletions cut 3 bases from V and 3 bases from J, with 8 bases between. Germline CDR1 reads DFQATT; CDR2 reads SNEGSKA (reference sequence). The CDR3 runs 13 residues. Time point of the sample: patch test 1, 2 weeks after DPC sensitization. Treatment indicated: therapeutic diphenylcyclopropenone sensitization with weekly scalp DPC. The TCR comes from a woman aged 18-29 years with alopecia areata. Some clones in this sample may be carry-over from other donors' samples. The specimen comprised whole blood, sampled in connection with sensitization to the hapten diphenylcyclopropenone (DPC). The chain recombines TRBV20-1 with TRBJ1-4; D gene ambiguous. The CDR3: CSARDSANEKLFF. CDR3 DNA sequence: TGCAGTGCTAGGGACTCCGCTAATGAAAAACTGTTTTTT.